The sequence of this T cell receptor (beta chain) was determined in a study of shared clonotypes between healthy human individuals. This CDR3 region has 14 residues. Germline lookup yields CDR1 SQVTM and CDR2 ANQGSEA. Deletions cut 7 bases from V and 5 bases from J, with 20 bases between. Clones were sequenced by immunoSEQ multiplex PCR, and TCRdb holds only the in-frame ones, with some missing. The table shows over a million clones, with approximately 68% occurring only once. The table lists this clone with a few counts. Antigen unknown. Study-level points and caveats: Compared with clonotypes that all four donors shared, non-shared clonotypes had lower generation probabilities. The sampled material consisted only of blood, and tissue repertoires are likely to differ.

In the CD4+ fraction, cells were divided into CD45RA+ naive and CD45RA-negative memory subsets. The rearrangement joins TRBV29-1 to TRBJ1-2; D perhaps matches TRBD1 (6 bases). This TCR derives from a man aged 18 to 30 in good health. Sequenced input: memory CD4+ T cells sorted from blood. Stated subset: CD45RA-negative fraction. In DNA form, the CDR3 reads TGCAGCGCCGACCCGGCTGGGGGCGGTTATGGCTACACCTTC. Translated, it gives CSADPAGGGYGYTF.